Shown below are 32 T cell receptor beta chains from a single sample sequenced in a study of T cells in Graves' hyperthyroidism and ophthalmopathy. The CDR3 regions of TCR beta were amplified from RNA transcripts. An initial round of RT-PCR targeting the TCR CDR3 relied on the HTBI primer set. TCRdb called the multiplex PCR reads again in MiXCR, with one record for every CDR3 protein. The data hold about 380,000 distinct CDR3 sequences, with approximately 15% observed a single time. The sequencing sample was made of blood. Receptor source: a woman aged 60-75 years with Graves' hyperthyroidism.

This clonotype was seen ten or more times. The rearrangement links TRBV11-3 to TRBJ2-1; D is uncertain. V dropped 5 bases and J dropped 9 bases, with 14 bases sitting between them. The CDR3 length is 13 residues. Germline-derived CDR1 and CDR2 are SGHNT and YENEEA. CDR3 DNA sequence: TGTGCCAGCAGCCGCGGTTGGGGAATTGAGCAGTTCTTC. This codes for CASSRGWGIEQFF. Full variable domain (outside the CDR3, taken from reference TRBV11-3 and TRBJ2-1): EAGVVQSPRYKIIEKKQPVAFWCNPISGHNTLYWYLQNLGQGPELLIRYENEEAVDDSQLPKDRFSAERLKGVDSTLKIQPAELGDSAVYLCASSRGWGIEQFFGPGTRLTVL.

This clonotype was seen many times. CDR3: CAWSGGVATDTQYF. Here the CDR3 DNA reads TGTGCCTGGAGTGGAGGGGTCGCCACAGATACGCAGTATTTT. The chain joins TRBV30 to TRBJ2-3, with D perhaps being TRBD1 or TRBD2 (5 bases each). The CDR3 consists of 14 residues. The germline CDR1 and CDR2 sequences are GTSNPN and SVGIG (reference sequence). The ends were cut back, 1 base at V and 2 bases at J, with 10 bases in the middle. Full variable domain (rest looked up from reference TRBV30 and TRBJ2-3): SQTIHQWPATLVQPVGSPLSLECTVEGTSNPNLYWYRQAAGRGLQLLFYSVGIGQISSEVPQNLSASRPQDRQFILSSKKLLLSDSGFYLCAWSGGVATDTQYFGPGTRLTVL.

This clonotype was counted between two and nine times. The chain employs TRBV12-3 or TRBV12-4 and TRBJ1-4; D uncertain. CDR3 length: 14 amino acids. V lost 6 bases and J 0 bases, leaving 8 bases between the germline ends. The CDR3 coding sequence is TGTGCCAGCAGGCCCCATGCAACTAATGAAAAACTGTTTTTT. It specifies CASRPHATNEKLFF.

The chain is built from TRBV3-1 and TRBJ2-2, with D perhaps TRBD2 (6 bases). Germline V CDR1 and CDR2: LGHDT, YNNKEL (reference sequence). The CDR3 spans 14 residues. Trimming took off 1 base at V and 13 bases at J, with 16 bases between the two ends. The CDR3 spells CASSQVGAQRVLFF. In DNA form, the CDR3 reads TGTGCCAGCAGCCAAGTAGGTGCCCAGCGGGTGCTGTTTTTT.

This clonotype has ten or more counts. The chain carries TRBV18 and TRBJ1-2; 11 bases are a match to TRBD1. Germline V gene data show CDR1 as KGHSH and CDR2 as LQKENI. Trimming removed 6 bases from V and 5 bases from J; junction bases left unmatched: 11. The CDR3 runs 16 residues. CDR3 sequence reads: CASSQGQGALGYGYTF. The CDR3 DNA follows: TGTGCCAGCTCCCAAGGACAGGGGGCGCTGGGGTATGGCTACACCTTC.

This chain links TRBV5-4 with TRBJ2-1; TRBD2 matches at 12 bases. The germline CDR1 and CDR2 sequences are SGHNT and YYREEE (reference sequence). The CDR3 contains 17 residues. The J segment lost 4 bases and the V segment lost 5 bases, leaving 10 bases of the junction unmatched. The CDR3 reads CASRDSPSGREYNEQFF. In nucleotides, the CDR3 is TGTGCCAGCAGGGATAGCCCTAGCGGGAGGGAGTACAATGAGCAGTTCTTC.

The chain links TRBV6-1 to TRBJ1-3; TRBD1 is a possible D gene (6 bases). Trimming left V 8 bases short and J 9 bases short, with 20 bases between. Germline loops: CDR1 MNHNS, CDR2 SASEGT. This CDR3 comprises 14 residues. Here the CDR3 DNA reads TGTGCCAGCGGCCTCGGGGGGCTCGTCAGCACCATATATTTT. Protein: CASGLGGLVSTIYF.

Points on this clonotype: A junction boundary mismatches the germline segment, possibly from a read error. The chain joins TRBV20-1 to TRBJ2-1, with 7 bases that match TRBD2. CDR3 length: 14 amino acids. The V gene's germline CDR1 is DFQATT and CDR2 SNEGSKA (reference sequence). CDR3 nucleotides: TGCAGTGCTAGAGATTTGGCGGGAGCCAATGGGCAGTTCTTC. Translated: CSARDLAGANGQFF.

This clonotype came up many times. The V call is TRBV2, the J call TRBJ2-5, with 14 bases aligning to TRBD2. Germline-derived CDR1 and CDR2 are SNHLY and FYNNEI. V was clipped by 5 bases and J by 5 bases; unmatched bases: 7. This CDR3 has 16 residues. CDR3 sequence (DNA): TGTGCCAGCAGTCCAGGACTAGCGGGAGGTGATGAGACCCAGTACTTC. It codes for CASSPGLAGGDETQYF.

This clonotype was found a few times. Given a much more abundant clone one base away, this may be a read error. The CDR3 does not close with the conserved phenylalanine or tryptophan, likely indicating a read error. The V gene is TRBV5-1, the J gene TRBJ1-1; 10 bases are shared with TRBD1. The junction had 6 bases not matched to a gene; V was cut back by 5 bases and J by 8 bases. This CDR3 has 13 residues. From germline, CDR1 is SGHRS and CDR2 YFSETQ. CDR3: CASRSGTGEEAFI. The CDR3 coding sequence is TGCGCCAGCAGATCTGGGACAGGGGAAGAAGCTTTCATT.

This clonotype was observed a few times. This chain links TRBV27 with TRBJ1-4; D unresolved. The germline V and J ends were trimmed by 2 bases and 5 bases, with 9 bases remaining between them. CDR1 is MNHEY and CDR2 is SMNVEV in the germline V gene (reference sequence). This CDR3 contains 14 residues. The CDR3 spells CASSLGRLNEKLFF. The CDR3 coding sequence is TGTGCCAGCAGTTTAGGGCGGCTGAATGAAAAACTGTTTTTT. Filled out from reference TRBV27 and TRBJ1-4, the complete variable domain reads EAQVTQNPRYLITVTGKKLTVTCSQNMNHEYMSWYRQDPGLGLRQIYYSMNVEVTDKGDVPEGYKVSRKEKRNFPLILESPSPNQTSLYFCASSLGRLNEKLFFGSGTQLSVL.

There are a few counts of this clonotype. One base away lies a much larger clone, so this may be a sequencing read error. CDR3 nucleotides: TGTGCCAGCAGCTTAGTGTCGGGTCGGGGCCTCGCCGGGGAGCTGTTTTTT. Translated: CASSLVSGRGLAGELFF. The V and J genes are TRBV11-2 and TRBJ2-2, with D possibly called TRBD1 or TRBD2 (5 bases each). Germline CDR1 is SGHAT and CDR2 is FQNNGV. This CDR3 contains 17 residues. V was clipped by 1 base and J by 6 bases, with 18 bases between them.

This clonotype has a count of ten or more. This chain joins TRBV13 and TRBJ1-4; no clear D gene. The V end was cut by 5 bases, the J end by 7 bases, with 17 bases between. The V gene's germline CDR1 is PRHDT and CDR2 FYEKMQ (reference sequence). The CDR3 extends over 15 amino acids. CDR3 DNA: TGTGCCAGCAGCCCAAGAGGAGAGGGAGGTGAAAAACTGTTTTTT. Encoded protein: CASSPRGEGGEKLFF.

This clonotype was seen repeatedly, ten times or more. This chain joins TRBV6-2 or TRBV6-3 and TRBJ2-6; TRBD1 might be the D (5 bases). Germline CDR1 is MNHEY and CDR2 is SVGEGT. Trimming stripped 4 bases from V and 0 bases from J, with 16 bases between. The CDR3 is 18 residues long. The CDR3 DNA sequence: TGTGCCAGCAGTTCGCACAGGCTATACAACTCTGGGGCCAACGTCCTGACTTTC. The encoded protein is CASSSHRLYNSGANVLTF.

Notes on this clonotype: A much bigger clone sits one base away, suggesting this may be a read error. V and J are TRBV5-1 and TRBJ2-1; D unclear. Germline assignment: CDR1 SGHRS and CDR2 YFSETQ. The CDR3 is 15 residues long. V lost 2 bases, J lost 7 bases, and 16 bases lay in between. CDR3 residues: CASSFVGISGNEQFF. As DNA, the CDR3 is TGCGCCAGCAGCTTTGTAGGGATCTCGGGTAATGAGCAGTTCTTC. Combining the CDR3 with reference TRBV5-1 and TRBJ2-1 gives the whole variable domain KAGVTQTPRYLIKTRGQQVTLSCSPISGHRSVSWYQQTPGQGLQFLFEYFSETQRNKGNFPGRFSGRQFSNSRSEMNVSTLELGDSALYLCASSFVGISGNEQFFGPGTRLTVL.

Ten or more counts support this clonotype. V and J are TRBV12-3 or TRBV12-4 and TRBJ2-1; D is unclear. V lost 0 bases to trimming and J lost 9 bases, with 9 bases between them. The CDR3 spans 13 residues. The CDR3 DNA reads TGTGCCAGCAGTTTAGCGCTAACAAGTGAGCAGTTCTTC. This sequence encodes CASSLALTSEQFF.

Many counts were recorded for this clonotype. The rearrangement links TRBV10-3 to TRBJ1-5; possible D gene TRBD1, 6 bases. CDR3 length: 14 residues. Germline loops: CDR1 ENHRY, CDR2 SYGVKD. Trimming cost V 0 bases and J 4 bases, with 7 bases left between them. The CDR3 loop is CAISESTGNQPQHF. CDR3 DNA: TGTGCCATCAGTGAGTCGACAGGTAATCAGCCCCAGCATTTT.

This clonotype was detected a few times. This chain connects TRBV13 to TRBJ2-7; the match to TRBD2 covers 10 bases. There are 15 residues in the CDR3. The junction had 6 bases not matched to a gene; V was cut back by 3 bases and J by 4 bases. Germline V gene sequence: CDR1 PRHDT, CDR2 FYEKMQ (reference sequence). The CDR3 bases are TGTGCCAGCAGCTTTACGGCTAGCGGGAGTTACGAGCAGTACTTC. This codes for CASSFTASGSYEQYF. The full variable domain, with the rest looked up from reference TRBV13 and TRBJ2-7, is AAGVIQSPRHLIKEKRETATLKCYPIPRHDTVYWYQQGPGQDPQFLISFYEKMQSDKGSIPDRFSAQQFSDYHSELNMSSLELGDSALYFCASSFTASGSYEQYFGPGTRLTVT.

This clonotype was seen repeatedly, ten times or more. The DNA for the CDR3 is TGTGCCAGCAGCTTACAGACCGGAACCCAGTACTTC. Its protein is CASSLQTGTQYF. The chain has TRBV7-9 and TRBJ2-5; the D is unclear. The CDR3 extends over 12 amino acids. V gave up 2 bases and J gave up 8 bases, with 9 bases separating them. Germline CDR1 reads SEHNR; CDR2 reads FQNEAQ (reference sequence).

This clonotype was seen a few times. The J gene is TRBJ2-1, the V gene TRBV5-1, with TRBD2 matching 13 bases. Germline CDR1 reads SGHRS; CDR2 reads YFSETQ. The CDR3 spans 14 residues. V was clipped by 0 bases and J by 13 bases; unmatched bases: 4. CDR3: CASSLGLAGGFQFF. CDR3 DNA sequence: TGCGCCAGCAGCTTGGGACTAGCGGGAGGTTTTCAGTTCTTC.

This clonotype was observed many times. This chain connects TRBV2 to TRBJ1-5, with 11 nucleotides matching TRBD1. This CDR3 spans 13 amino acids. Germline CDR1 is SNHLY and CDR2 is FYNNEI. The V gene end was trimmed by 9 bases and the J gene end by 3 bases; junction bases not matched to a gene: 1. The CDR3 DNA follows: TGTGCCAGGGGACAGGGGGTCAATCAGCCCCAGCATTTT. It is translated as CARGQGVNQPQHF.

In regard to this clonotype: The junction does not match germline at one end; this may be a read error. This chain links TRBV2 with TRBJ2-2, with D tentatively TRBD2 (6 bases). Germline CDR1 and CDR2: SNHLY and FYNNEI. CDR3 size: 14 residues. CDR3 amino acids: CASIRREYTGELSF. The CDR3 DNA is TGTGCCAGCATTAGGCGGGAATACACCGGGGAGCTGTCTTTT. Drawing the rest from reference TRBV2 and TRBJ2-2, the complete variable domain is EPEVTQTPSHQVTQMGQEVILRCVPISNHLYFYWYRQILGQKVEFLVSFYNNEISEKSEIFDDQFSVERPDGSNFTLKIRSTKLEDSAMYFCASIRREYTGELSFGEGSRLTVL.

This clonotype was observed a handful of times. The V gene is TRBV18, the J gene TRBJ1-3; 7 positions agree with TRBD1. This CDR3 is built from 16 residues. Germline values: CDR1 KGHSH, CDR2 LQKENI. V dropped 4 bases and J dropped 0; count of bases not matched to a gene: 6. In DNA form, the CDR3 reads TGTGCCAGCTCACGAAGCTCAGGGGGCTCTGGAAACACCATATATTTT. It specifies CASSRSSGGSGNTIYF.

The rearrangement links TRBV6-2 or TRBV6-3 to TRBJ1-4; weak D call: TRBD1 (5 bases). With 0 bases removed from V and 4 bases from J, the gap between germline ends came to 15 bases. The germline V gene has CDR1 MNHEY and CDR2 SVGEGT. The CDR3 has 17 amino acids. This CDR3 reads CASSYSSRPRGNEKLFF. The CDR3 bases are TGTGCCAGCAGTTACTCGAGTAGGCCGAGGGGTAATGAAAAACTGTTTTTT.

Points on this clonotype: A much larger clone differs from this one at a single base, so this may be a read error. The genes are TRBV19 and TRBJ2-5; 11 bases match TRBD1. Germline V CDR1 and CDR2: LNHDA, SQIVND (reference sequence). This CDR3 region has 13 residues. V trimming: 8 bases; J trimming: 11 bases; junction bases outside the gene matches: 10. CDR3 loop: CASGTGGSNTQYF. Here the CDR3 DNA reads TGTGCCAGTGGGACAGGGGGATCGAACACTCAGTACTTC.

This clonotype was counted a few times. This chain joins TRBV18 and TRBJ1-4; tentative D call: TRBD1 (6 bases). The V end lost 2 bases, the J end lost 6 bases, and 13 bases lay between the germline ends. The CDR3 extends over 15 amino acids. From germline, CDR1 is KGHSH and CDR2 LQKENI. DNA of the CDR3: TGTGCCAGCTCACCATCGACAGGCTCGGATGAAAAACTGTTTTTT. Encoded protein: CASSPSTGSDEKLFF.

V and J are TRBV7-9 and TRBJ2-7; 10 positions match TRBD1. The J segment lost 1 base and the V segment lost 1 base, leaving 4 bases of the junction unmatched. The germline CDR1 and CDR2 sequences are SEHNR and FQNEAQ (reference sequence). This CDR3 has 16 amino acids. The CDR3: CASSLVGQGYSYEQYF. The CDR3 nucleotides are TGTGCCAGCAGCTTAGTGGGACAGGGGTATTCCTACGAGCAGTACTTC.

This clonotype appeared a few times. This chain uses TRBV20-1 with TRBJ2-2; the D is unclear. In germline, CDR1 is DFQATT, CDR2 SNEGSKA (reference sequence). The ends were cut back, 1 base at V and 7 bases at J, with 7 bases in the middle. CDR3 length: 12 amino acids. This chain's CDR3 is CSARGLVGELFF. The CDR3 DNA is TGCAGTGCTAGAGGGTTGGTCGGGGAGCTGTTTTTT.

This clonotype was observed many times. The gene calls are TRBV12-5 and TRBJ2-1; D could derive from TRBD1 or TRBD2 (5 bases each). The CDR3 sequence is 12 residues long. Germline CDR1 and CDR2: LGHNT and FRNRAP. V lost 1 base and J 10 bases, leaving 8 bases between the germline ends. CDR3 residues: CASGLGGREQFF. CDR3 sequence (DNA): TGTGCTAGTGGTTTGGGGGGACGGGAGCAGTTCTTC.

In its sample, this clonotype was seen many times. The chain uses TRBV7-9 and TRBJ2-1, with D perhaps TRBD2 (6 bases). V was trimmed by 5 bases and J by 3 bases, leaving 20 bases between them. Germline loops: CDR1 SEHNR, CDR2 FQNEAQ (reference sequence). The CDR3 covers 17 residues. The CDR3 sequence: CASSPGGTSAIYNEQFF. The CDR3 region has the DNA TGTGCCAGCAGCCCTGGGGGGACCTCCGCGATCTACAATGAGCAGTTCTTC.

This clonotype was seen more than once but under ten times. A read error may be the cause here, since a much bigger clone is one base away. The chain carries TRBV6-5 and TRBJ2-3; D is unclear. This CDR3 is built from 14 residues. The germline V gene has CDR1 MNHEY and CDR2 SVGAGI. CDR3: CVSSSGVGADTQYF. The CDR3 DNA reads as TGTGTCAGCTCGTCTGGAGTTGGAGCAGATACGCAGTATTTT.

This clonotype appeared many times. The gene calls are TRBV24-1 and TRBJ2-1, with TRBD2 matching 10 bases. Germline V gives CDR1 KGHDR, CDR2 SFDVKD. There are 18 residues in the CDR3. Trimming cost V 5 bases and J 3 bases; bases outside gene matches: 12. As DNA, the CDR3 is TGTGCCACCAGTGTGTCTAGCGGGAGTACGACACGCTACAATGAGCAGTTCTTC. Translation: CATSVSSGSTTRYNEQFF.